Shown below are 21 T cell receptor beta chains from a single sample sequenced in a study of cytomegalovirus exposure and HLA in healthy donors (dated by TCRdb to about 2017). Library method: the immunoSEQ multiplex PCR assay. The multiplex PCR relied on a mix of 60 forward primers for TCR Vbeta segments and 13 reverse primers for TCR Jbeta segments. The immuneACCESS repertoire file appears here via TCRdb, limited to in-frame rearrangements. These files lack a portion of the clones; in checked studies, under half of the deficit traces to unresolved V genes, and the cause of the others is not known. Present in this sample are around 170,000 clones, about three quarters of which were seen just once. Approximately 1.6% of the sample goes to the ten largest clones. Sequencing used PBMCs. Every receptor here comes from a girl between 5 and 17 years old in good health and CMV-seronegative.

This sequence joins TRBV29-1 and TRBJ2-1; weak D call: TRBD2 (6 bases). The CDR3 runs to 16 residues. Per germline, CDR1 SQVTM and CDR2 ANQGSEA. Trimming took 7 bases from V and 4 from J, leaving 23 bases between them. In DNA form, the CDR3 reads TGCAGCGCACCGGGTGGGGGGAGCCGCGCTTACAATGAGCAGTTCTTC. Its protein product is CSAPGGGSRAYNEQFF.

V and J are TRBV6-6 and TRBJ2-1, with 10 bases identical to TRBD2. Germline lookup yields CDR1 MNHNY and CDR2 SVGAGI (reference sequence). The CDR3 consists of 15 residues. The V segment lost 5 bases and the J segment 10 bases; nucleotides outside the gene matches: 11. The CDR3 here is CASSGQRGGPGEQFF. CDR3 nucleotide sequence: TGTGCCAGCAGTGGGCAGCGGGGGGGCCCAGGGGAGCAGTTCTTC.

V and J are TRBV12-5 and TRBJ1-2; TRBD1 aligns across 8 bases. From germline, CDR1 is LGHNT and CDR2 FRNRAP. The CDR3 is 16 residues long. The trim removed 0 bases at V and 1 base at J, leaving 4 bases unmatched. As DNA, the CDR3 is TGTGCTAGTGGTTTGGTAATTGGACAGGGTAACTATGGCTACACCTTC. Translating gives CASGLVIGQGNYGYTF.

The chain uses TRBV4-1 and TRBJ2-5; 10 nucleotides align to TRBD2. Germline-derived CDR1 and CDR2 are MGHRA and YSYEKL. The ends lost 2 bases at V and 9 bases at J; junction bases unmatched: 9. The CDR3 is made up of 15 amino acids. The chain's CDR3 is CASSQLAGDRLAQYF. CDR3 in DNA: TGCGCCAGCAGCCAACTAGCGGGGGACCGGCTGGCCCAGTACTTC.

The chain carries TRBV5-1 and TRBJ2-5; D might be TRBD2 (5 bases). This CDR3 spans 17 amino acids. In germline, CDR1 is SGHRS, CDR2 YFSETQ. Trimming shortened V by 5 bases and J by 1 base, and 21 bases separated the two germline ends. The CDR3 spells CASRTLLGQSPQETQYF. CDR3 bases: TGCGCCAGCAGGACGTTACTAGGCCAATCTCCCCAAGAGACCCAGTACTTC.

This clone turned up a few times. The chain joins TRBV5-1 to TRBJ2-3, with D possibly matching TRBD2 (6 bases). The CDR3 is made up of 14 amino acids. Trimming took 5 bases from V and 2 from J, leaving 12 bases between them. CDR1 and CDR2 (germline): SGHRS, YFSETQ. The CDR3 protein is CASRGLGYTDTQYF. Here the CDR3 DNA reads TGCGCCAGCAGGGGACTTGGGTACACAGATACGCAGTATTTT.

A single count supports this clone. The chain joins TRBV28 to TRBJ1-1; D call uncertain. The ends were cut back, 4 bases at V and 4 bases at J, with 19 bases in the middle. The CDR3 runs 16 residues. In germline, CDR1 is MDHEN, CDR2 SYDVKM. CDR3 sequence reads: CASSSLPGRAGTEAFF. CDR3 bases: TGTGCCAGCAGTTCCCTTCCCGGCCGTGCGGGCACTGAAGCTTTCTTT.

This sequence joins TRBV10-3 and TRBJ2-7, with TRBD1 as a possible D gene (6 bases). The CDR3 contains 15 residues. Looked up from germline, CDR1 is ENHRY and CDR2 is SYGVKD. V was shortened by 11 bases and J by 2 bases, with 22 bases between the two germline ends. This CDR3 reads CALANGTSTAYEQYF. CDR3 DNA sequence: TGTGCCCTCGCCAACGGGACATCAACCGCCTACGAGCAGTACTTC.

V usage is TRBV6-1 and J usage is TRBJ1-6; 9 nucleotides line up with TRBD1. This CDR3 has 14 amino acids. From germline, CDR1 is MNHNS and CDR2 SASEGT. V was pared by 9 bases and J by 7 bases, with 7 bases of the junction left unmatched. The CDR3 coding sequence is TGTGCCAGTACAGGGGGCGCTGAAAATTCACCCCTCCACTTT. It translates to CASTGGAENSPLHF.

This clone showed up many times. DNA for the CDR3: TGTGCCAGCAGCCTGCGCGGGGGTCAAGGCACAGATACGCAGTATTTT. It is translated as CASSLRGGQGTDTQYF. The chain joins TRBV5-6 to TRBJ2-3, with 7 bases that match TRBD2. Germline CDR1 SGHDT, CDR2 YYEEEE. The CDR3 consists of 16 residues. After removal of 4 bases from V and 1 base from J, the junction contained 9 bases not matched to a gene. Looking up the rest from reference TRBV5-6 and TRBJ2-3 gives the full variable domain: DAGVTQSPTHLIKTRGQQVTLRCSPKSGHDTVSWYQQALGQGPQFIFQYYEEEERQRGNFPDRFSGHQFPNYSSELNVNALLLGDSALYLCASSLRGGQGTDTQYFGPGTRLTVL.

The chain recombines TRBV5-4 with TRBJ2-1, with 11 positions matching TRBD2. The CDR3 covers 15 residues. V lost 5 bases to trimming and J lost 7 bases; unmatched junction nucleotides: 8. Germline CDR1 is SGHNT and CDR2 is YYREEE (reference sequence). The CDR3 loop reads CASSIPGLAVNEQFF. The CDR3 nucleotides are TGTGCCAGCAGTATTCCGGGACTAGCGGTTAATGAGCAGTTCTTC.

The genes are TRBV14 and TRBJ1-2, with unresolved D. Germline values: CDR1 SGHDN, CDR2 FVKESK. Trimming left V 2 bases short and J 4 bases short, with 8 bases between. The CDR3 consists of 13 residues. The CDR3 coding sequence is TGTGCCAGCAGCCAATCTCCTAGCTATGGCTACACCTTC. It is translated as CASSQSPSYGYTF.

This rearrangement joins TRBV2 to TRBJ2-2; 8 bases agree with TRBD1. Germline V gene data show CDR1 as SNHLY and CDR2 as FYNNEI. The V gene end was trimmed by 6 bases and the J gene end by 7 bases; junction bases not matched to a gene: 10. This CDR3 spans 15 amino acids. CDR3 sequence reads: CASRDRDKVVGELFF. CDR3 nucleotides: TGTGCCAGCAGGGACAGGGATAAGGTAGTCGGGGAGCTGTTTTTT.

J is TRBJ1-4 and V is TRBV19; TRBD1 might be the D (5 bases). V was clipped by 4 bases and J by 8 bases, with 14 bases between them. This CDR3 has 14 residues. Germline lookup yields CDR1 LNHDA and CDR2 SQIVND (reference sequence). CDR3 protein: CASSNTGESEKLFF. Here the CDR3 DNA reads TGTGCCAGTAGTAATACGGGGGAAAGCGAAAAACTGTTTTTT.

The chain uses TRBV2 and TRBJ2-5, with 12 bases lining up with TRBD1. This CDR3 comprises 14 residues. Losses at the gene ends were 11 bases for V and 5 bases for J; bases not matched to a gene: 9. Germline CDR1 is SNHLY and CDR2 is FYNNEI. CDR3 protein: CAAQRDRGPETQYF. CDR3 DNA sequence: TGTGCCGCTCAGAGGGACAGGGGGCCTGAGACCCAGTACTTC.

The chain is built from TRBV2 and TRBJ2-3, with D maybe TRBD1 (5 bases). Germline V gives CDR1 SNHLY, CDR2 FYNNEI. The CDR3 runs 13 residues. Trimming cost V 8 bases and J 4 bases, with 13 bases left between them. The CDR3 loop reads CASLLPRADTQYF. Here the CDR3 DNA reads TGTGCCAGCCTACTCCCCAGGGCAGATACGCAGTATTTT. Based on the CDR3 plus reference TRBV2 and TRBJ2-3, the full variable domain is EPEVTQTPSHQVTQMGQEVILRCVPISNHLYFYWYRQILGQKVEFLVSFYNNEISEKSEIFDDQFSVERPDGSNFTLKIRSTKLEDSAMYFCASLLPRADTQYFGPGTRLTVL.

V gene TRBV5-4 combines with J gene TRBJ1-2; 7 bases are a match to TRBD1. This CDR3 is 13 amino acids long. V was pared by 4 bases and J by 7 bases, with 7 bases of the junction left unmatched. Per the germline V gene, CDR1 is SGHNT and CDR2 is YYREEE (reference sequence). CDR3: CASSPTGDFGYTF. The DNA for the CDR3 is TGTGCCAGCAGCCCCACAGGGGACTTTGGCTACACCTTC.

This clone has only a few counts. The chain links TRBV5-5 to TRBJ1-1; TRBD1 might be the D (6 bases). Germline V gene lookup returns CDR1 SGHKS and CDR2 YYEKEE (reference sequence). Trimming left V 4 bases short and J 9 bases short, with 16 bases between. This CDR3 is built from 13 residues. CDR3 amino acids: CASSATGTRQAFF. Here the CDR3 DNA reads TGTGCCAGCAGCGCCACCGGGACACGTCAAGCTTTCTTT.

The genes are TRBV9 and TRBJ1-5; 9 positions match TRBD1. The ends lost 4 bases at V and 5 bases at J; junction bases unmatched: 1. Per the germline V gene, CDR1 is SGDLS and CDR2 is YYNGEE. The CDR3 loop spans 13 amino acids. The CDR3 bases are TGTGCCAGCAGCCGACAGGGGGATCAGCCCCAGCATTTT. It yields the protein CASSRQGDQPQHF.

This clone has just one count. The chain has TRBV10-3 and TRBJ2-1, with TRBD2 identical over 16 bases. J gave up 5 bases and V 4 bases, and 5 bases lay outside the gene matches. Germline CDR1 and CDR2: ENHRY and SYGVKD. This CDR3 spans 17 amino acids. CDR3 loop: CAISGGLAGGTHNEQFF. CDR3 in DNA: TGTGCCATCAGTGGGGGACTAGCGGGGGGGACACACAATGAGCAGTTCTTC.

This clone was observed a few times. The chain uses TRBV6-5 and TRBJ2-5; 9 bases match TRBD2. This CDR3 is built from 14 residues. Germline V gives CDR1 MNHEY, CDR2 SVGAGI. Unmatched junction bases numbered 5, after V lost 6 bases and J lost 3 bases. CDR3 sequence reads: CASRGSGGEETQYF. CDR3 sequence (DNA): TGTGCCAGCAGAGGTAGCGGGGGCGAAGAGACCCAGTACTTC.